This T cell receptor (beta chain) was captured in a study of siplizumab effects on memory and regulatory T cells. The assay was immunoSEQ multiplex PCR, and TCRdb's table has in-frame clones only and misses some. This table holds about 100,000 clones, 94% found once. To note about this clone: The antigen remains undetermined.

The CDR3 consists of 14 residues. After removal of 7 bases from V and 3 bases from J, the junction contained 6 bases not matched to a gene. CDR1 and CDR2 from the germline V gene are LNHDA and SQIVND (reference sequence). Study-wide results and caveats: Researchers could not give a naive or memory phenotype to roughly 80-96% of proliferating CD4+ or CD8+ clones.

The rearrangement uses TRBV19 and TRBJ2-3, with 8 bases identical to TRBD1. The sample taken for sequencing was non-Treg CD4+ T cells sorted from blood. The sequence came from a human donor in good health. CDR3 amino acids: CASTGQALTDTQYF. The CDR3 coding sequence is TGTGCCAGTACGGGACAGGCGTTGACAGATACGCAGTATTTT.